The rows below give T cell receptor beta chains drawn from one sample of a study of blood T cells in healthy people across ages. TCRdb re-analysed the 5' RACE reads in MiXCR, keeping a single row per CDR3 protein. The sample has about 1.4 million distinct CDR3 sequences; 55% to 75% are singletons. Sequencing input: blood. The receptors here all came from a young man in good health. CDR3s include the opening cysteine and the closing phenylalanine or tryptophan. The order of the fields is CDR3 protein, CDR3 DNA, D gene, V gene, J gene, CDR3 length, clone size. The D gene is left open where the match is weak. Some rows mark clone size as missing; the rest say once, few, many or name a class of expanded clone.

CASSPSPPGGGRGYTF	TGTGCCAGCAGCCCTTCACCTCCGGGAGGCGGCCGTGGCTACACCTTC	-	TRBV7-8	TRBJ1-2	16	-
CASSLPGGLGEQFF	TGTGCCAGCAGCTTACCAGGGGGGCTAGGTGAGCAGTTCTTC	-	TRBV7-9	TRBJ2-1	14	few
CSVKVDTIYF	TGCAGCGTCAAGGTCGACACCATATATTTT	-	TRBV29-1	TRBJ1-3	10	-
CASSYSSHGLYGYTF	TGTGCCAGCAGTTACTCGAGCCACGGGCTCTATGGCTACACCTTC	-	TRBV6-2/TRBV6-3	TRBJ1-2	15	-
CASSGSSGFHEQYF	TGTGCCAGTAGTGGATCTAGCGGGTTCCACGAGCAGTACTTC	TRBD2	TRBV19	TRBJ2-7	14	-
CASSRVRGGIQYF	TGTGCCAGCAGCCGCGTCAGGGGAGGGATTCAGTACTTC	-	TRBV6-2/TRBV6-3	TRBJ2-4	13	-
CSASLAGVRETQYF	TGCAGTGCTAGTCTAGCGGGAGTTCGAGAGACCCAGTACTTC	TRBD2	TRBV20-1	TRBJ2-5	14	few
CASSPPFVPTEAFF	TGTGCCAGCTCACCACCTTTTGTCCCCACTGAAGCTTTCTTT	-	TRBV18	TRBJ1-1	14	-
CASSLVVRDEQFF	TGTGCCAGCAGTTTAGTGGTTAGGGATGAGCAGTTCTTC	-	TRBV27	TRBJ2-1	13	few
CASSWDGTGGLEQYF	TGTGCCAGCAGCTGGGACGGGACAGGGGGCCTCGAGCAGTACTTC	TRBD1	TRBV5-5	TRBJ2-7	15	-
CASSNGQPRMETQYF	TGTGCCAGCAGCAATGGACAGCCCCGAATGGAGACCCAGTACTTC	-	TRBV12-3/TRBV12-4	TRBJ2-5	15	few
CASSQLAPNTGELFF	TGTGCCAGCAGTCAACTGGCCCCCAACACCGGGGAGCTGTTTTTT	-	TRBV6-2/TRBV6-3	TRBJ2-2	15	-
CASSEQGGEQFF	TGTGCCAGCAGCGAACAAGGGGGTGAGCAGTTCTTC	-	TRBV6-4	TRBJ2-1	12	-
CSARDGGRSTDTQYF	TGCAGTGCTAGAGATGGCGGGAGGAGCACAGATACGCAGTATTTT	TRBD2	TRBV20-1	TRBJ2-3	15	-
CASSQGGVKETQYF	TGCGCCAGCAGCCAGGGTGGGGTAAAGGAGACCCAGTACTTC	-	TRBV4-1	TRBJ2-5	14	-
CASSLEGLDRVLYEQYF	TGTGCCAGCAGTTTGGAGGGACTAGACAGGGTTCTCTACGAGCAGTACTTC	-	TRBV28	TRBJ2-7	17	few
CASADRGYEQYF	TGTGCCAGCGCGGACAGGGGTTACGAGCAGTACTTC	TRBD1	TRBV6-2/TRBV6-3	TRBJ2-7	12	-
CASSQEDRQAWNEQFF	TGCGCCAGCAGCCAAGAGGATCGGCAGGCCTGGAATGAGCAGTTCTTC	-	TRBV4-1	TRBJ2-1	16	-
CAISPSGVGAGANVLTF	TGTGCCATCAGTCCTAGCGGGGTAGGAGCTGGGGCCAACGTCCTGACTTTC	TRBD2	TRBV10-3	TRBJ2-6	17	few
CASSKALGGTYEQYF	TGCGCCAGCAGCAAGGCATTAGGGGGAACCTACGAGCAGTACTTC	-	TRBV4-3	TRBJ2-7	15	few
CASSSGVGIYGYTF	TGTGCCAGCAGCTCGGGGGTGGGGATCTATGGCTACACCTTC	-	TRBV7-2	TRBJ1-2	14	few
CATLGGVGNEQFF	TGTGCCACCTTAGGAGGGGTGGGCAATGAGCAGTTCTTC	-	TRBV24-1	TRBJ2-1	13	once
CSVEAATYNEQFF	TGCAGCGTCGAAGCCGCGACCTACAATGAGCAGTTCTTC	-	TRBV29-1	TRBJ2-1	13	-
CASSDMTTANSPLHF	TGTGCCAGCAGTGACATGACGACGGCTAATTCACCCCTCCACTTT	-	TRBV6-1	TRBJ1-6	15	-
CASSQDVDSLLTDTQYF	TGTGCCAGCAGCCAAGACGTAGACAGCCTCCTCACAGATACGCAGTATTTT	-	TRBV3-1	TRBJ2-3	17	-
CASSPSGVGGYTF	TGTGCCAGCAGTCCCTCAGGGGTAGGAGGCTACACCTTC	-	TRBV12-3/TRBV12-4	TRBJ1-2	13	few
CASSLRWTDYYSPLHF	TGTGCCAGCAGCTTGAGATGGACAGACTATTATTCACCCCTCCACTTT	-	TRBV11-2	TRBJ1-6	16	-
CASSLAAGAYNEQFF	TGTGCCAGCAGCTTAGCGGCGGGAGCATACAATGAGCAGTTCTTC	TRBD2	TRBV7-6	TRBJ2-1	15	-
CASSLARWDVQNEQFF	TGTGCCAGCAGCTTAGCGAGATGGGACGTACAAAATGAGCAGTTCTTC	-	TRBV11-2	TRBJ2-1	16	once
CAFSGGQGVYEQYF	TGTGCCTTCAGTGGAGGACAGGGGGTCTACGAGCAGTACTTC	TRBD1	TRBV10-3	TRBJ2-7	14	-
CASSSGGQGFSYEQYF	TGCGCCAGCAGTAGTGGGGGACAGGGATTCTCCTACGAGCAGTACTTC	TRBD1	TRBV10-1	TRBJ2-7	16	-
CSARDSGEEKLFF	TGCAGTGCTAGAGATTCGGGAGAAGAAAAACTGTTTTTT	-	TRBV20-1	TRBJ1-4	13	-
CATLTGTSAHNEQFF	TGTGCCACCCTGACCGGGACTAGCGCGCACAATGAGCAGTTCTTC	TRBD2	TRBV12-3/TRBV12-4	TRBJ2-1	15	few
CASSPGRGLTEAFF	TGTGCCAGCAGCCCGGGCAGGGGGCTGACTGAAGCTTTCTTT	TRBD1	TRBV3-1	TRBJ1-1	14	once
CASSQGLASGMREQYF	TGTGCCAGCAGCCAAGGGTTGGCTAGCGGGATGAGGGAGCAGTACTTC	TRBD2	TRBV3-1	TRBJ2-7	16	-
CAWSPGQGAFNEQYF	TGTGCCTGGAGTCCGGGACAGGGGGCTTTCAACGAGCAGTACTTC	TRBD1	TRBV30	TRBJ2-7	15	-
CASSPQQRGYMDTQYF	TGTGCCAGCAGCCCACAACAGCGGGGGTACATGGATACGCAGTATTTT	TRBD2	TRBV3-1	TRBJ2-3	16	-
CASSFFSGVVRNEQFF	TGTGCCAGCAGCTTTTTTAGCGGGGTGGTCAGGAATGAGCAGTTCTTC	TRBD2	TRBV27	TRBJ2-1	16	few
CASSPAAGRAYEQYF	TGTGCCAGCAGCCCTGCGGCAGGGCGAGCCTACGAGCAGTACTTC	-	TRBV7-7	TRBJ2-7	15	once
CSVVSNRISGELFF	TGCAGCGTTGTCTCTAACAGGATATCCGGGGAGCTGTTTTTT	-	TRBV29-1	TRBJ2-2	14	-
CASKRLAGNTDTQYF	TGTGCCAGCAAGCGACTAGCGGGGAACACAGATACGCAGTATTTT	TRBD2	TRBV12-3/TRBV12-4	TRBJ2-3	15	-
CASSLVVRTGEGKGVSGIYGYTF	TGCGCCAGCAGCTTGGTTGTCCGGACCGGTGAAGGGAAGGGGGTCTCTGGGATATATGGCTACACCTTC	-	TRBV5-1	TRBJ1-2	23	-
CASSLQDNSNQPQHF	TGCGCCAGCAGCCTACAGGACAATAGCAATCAGCCCCAGCATTTT	-	TRBV4-1	TRBJ1-5	15	few
CASSLPFKYQETQYF	TGTGCCAGCAGCTTGCCTTTTAAGTACCAAGAGACCCAGTACTTC	-	TRBV5-6	TRBJ2-5	15	-
CASSLGTGASAYEQYF	TGTGCCAGCAGTTTGGGGACAGGGGCCTCCGCCTACGAGCAGTACTTC	TRBD1	TRBV12-3/TRBV12-4	TRBJ2-7	16	-
CASSQGGSSELFF	TGTGCCAGCAGTCAAGGGGGGAGTAGTGAACTGTTTTTT	-	TRBV7-9	TRBJ1-4	13	-
CASSLWTSGGNNEQFF	TGTGCCAGCAGTTTATGGACTAGCGGGGGGAACAATGAGCAGTTCTTC	TRBD2	TRBV12-3/TRBV12-4	TRBJ2-1	16	-
CASSSPPGSPLRGYTF	TGTGCCAGCAGTTCCCCCCCCGGGAGCCCTCTTCGAGGCTACACCTTC	-	TRBV12-3/TRBV12-4	TRBJ1-2	16	-
CASSSKWDRNIQYF	TGTGCCAGCAGCTCCAAATGGGACAGAAACATTCAGTACTTC	TRBD1	TRBV7-2	TRBJ2-4	14	-
CASSLSYSNSPLHF	TGTGCCAGCAGTTTATCCTACAGCAATTCACCCCTCCACTTT	-	TRBV27	TRBJ1-6	14	few
CSALSGRVNEQFF	TGCAGTGCTCTCAGCGGGAGGGTGAATGAGCAGTTCTTC	TRBD2	TRBV20-1	TRBJ2-1	13	few
CSATQNNEQFF	TGCAGTGCTACTCAGAACAATGAGCAGTTCTTC	-	TRBV20-1	TRBJ2-1	11	-
CASSLVGMTEAFF	TGCGCCAGCAGCTTGGTTGGGATGACTGAAGCTTTCTTT	-	TRBV5-1	TRBJ1-1	13	-
CASSLVGRAGNQPQHF	TGTGCCAGCAGCTTAGTAGGGAGGGCCGGCAATCAGCCCCAGCATTTT	-	TRBV7-2	TRBJ1-5	16	once